This record looks at one T cell receptor beta chain sequence and its context. What this receptor recognizes is not known. One base away there is no much larger clone; base qualities are not given. Healthy HIV-negative adults with no recently reported acute infections or vaccinations were included as donors. Every donor was a Caucasian adult living in Nashville, Tennessee, USA. CD4+ T cells were enriched through magnetic negative selection, after which naive cells were positively selected on CD45RA and the remaining negative fraction served as the memory subset. After blood collection by leukapheresis, PBMCs were isolated using Ficoll-Histopaque density gradient centrifugation and then cryopreserved in the vapor phase of liquid nitrogen. Purity and quantity of every magnetically sorted T cell population were checked by analytical flow cytometry. Genomic DNA was isolated from every sorted fraction and measured by UV absorbance on a Nanodrop 2000c.

Including cysteine and phenylalanine, the CDR3 has 15 amino acids. CDR3 DNA only is kept here, 45 bases in frame from base 1. Compared with germline, V lacks 4 bases and J lacks 0 bases; bases without a gene match: 5. As encoded in the germline V gene, CDR1 is SGDLS while CDR2 is YYNGEE. TCR CDR3 regions were amplified from genomic DNA by multiplex PCR using the deep immunoSEQ assay. Genomic DNA extracted from each cell subset was distributed evenly over all wells of several immunoSEQ 96-well plates, and each plate served as one replicate. For sorted subsets, around 200 ng genomic DNA, equal to tens of thousands of T cell genomes, was loaded into each replicate PCR. Purified libraries were quantified with a Qubit 3.0 fluorometer, sized on a Bioanalyzer 2100, and re-quantified with the KAPA Library Quantification kit. Every immunoSEQ 96-well plate was sequenced on a separate single-read 150-cycle Illumina NextSeq 550 flow cell. As for the original processing: The immunoSEQ output contained only junctional sequences without quality scores, so filtering could not match that applied to full-length reads. Sequences were annotated with PyIR, a Python wrapper for IgBLAST v1.9, and V/J genes and CDR3 were assigned using IMGT germline references. Reads were removed for weak V/J assignments (E-value above 1e-6), missing CDR3, stop codons, out-of-frame junctions, or ambiguous translated residues. V3J clonotypes were defined as sequences sharing the same inferred V gene, J gene, and CDR3 amino acid sequence. The percentage overlap between two repertoires was calculated by dividing the number of shared unique clonotypes by the size of the smaller repertoire. Richness of each repertoire was evaluated using RTK rarefaction, the Chao1 estimator, and Recon v2.1 estimates of unobserved clonotypes. Generation probabilities were computed with OLGA for all TCRbeta clonotypes obtained by the gDNA method from several donors. TCRdb provides this immuneACCESS table in a form limited to in-frame rearrangements. Some clones are lacking; in checked studies, under half of them reflect an unresolved V gene, and why the rest are absent is not known. Clonal size and the V and J genes are those of that table, whereas D and trimming came from the DNA. This sample holds around 990,000 clones; 77% were observed only once. Jointly, the top ten make up more than 0.85% of the sample.

The data stem from a study of shared clonotypes between healthy human individuals (TCRdb year 2020). About the investigation overall: A couple of women and three men aged 18 to 49 years were included in the cohort. For each donor, CD4 naive and CD4 memory were each run on three plates, CD8 naive on two plates, and CD8 memory on one plate. To estimate repertoire size and how much clonotypes are shared between individuals, the study performed deep sequencing of blood TCR repertoires from a few healthy adults. To increase sequencing depth and limit assay-specific biases, TCR repertoire library preparation and sequencing were carried out by different laboratories using diverse techniques. Each donor's leukapheresis produced roughly between roughly 0.85 and 10 billion PBMCs.

Results and caveats for the whole study, not just this receptor: Sampling was limited to blood, and TCR repertoires in tissue likely differ from TCR repertoires in blood. Approximately 5% of naive CD4, around 4% of naive CD8, approximately 2.2% of memory CD4, and roughly 0.4% of memory CD8 clonotypes were shared across several donors. Clonotypes shared by all four sorted-subset donors showed higher generation probabilities than non-shared clonotypes. Larger estimated clonotype richness was generally found for naive subsets than for memory subsets. Based on pairwise subsampling, the degree of clonotype sharing among donors was expected to be affected by sequencing depth. Because the study included only a small number of donors, the genetic and exposure-history diversity represented was limited. Even with the large sequencing depth, rarefaction of the sorted-subset datasets indicated that sequencing was incomplete.

The sequenced sample consisted of memory CD4+ T cells from PBMCs. The sample's cell subset or site label, decoded: CD45RA-negative fraction. Recombination joined TRBV9 with TRBJ2-3; 7 bases in the junction line up with TRBD1. The sequence was collected from a young man in good health. Some clones in this sample may be carry-over from other donors' samples. The sequence in DNA is TGTGCCAGCAGCCGGACAGGCTGGAGCACAGATACGCAGTATTTT. Translated, it reads CASSRTGWSTDTQYF.